The present entry profiles one TCR beta chain with its context. Produced via immunoSEQ multiplex PCR; TCRdb's table is partial and in-frame only. The table shows fewer than 50,000 clones, with about 92% occurring only once. This sample was taken from a study of T cell changes during pregnancy in multiple sclerosis. The germline V gene has CDR1 SEHNR and CDR2 FQNEAQ (reference sequence). With V trimmed by 7 bases and J by 5 bases, 3 bases remained unmatched. The CDR3 extends over 13 amino acids. The TCR comes from a female donor with multiple sclerosis, enrolled in a pregnancy study. The sample in question was CD8+ T cells from peripheral blood mononuclear cells, obtained in the third trimester of pregnancy. The chain has TRBV7-9 and TRBJ2-1; 9 positions match TRBD1. CDR3 nucleotide sequence: TGTGCCAGCACCGACAGGGGGGACAATGAGCAGTTCTTC. Translated, it gives CASTDRGDNEQFF.